This T cell receptor (beta chain) was documented in a study of blood T cells in healthy people across ages. Points from the study as a whole: The percentage of naive T cells correlated strongly with TCR beta diversity. Unsorted PBMC input precluded a conclusive naive versus antigen-experienced comparison.

A sample-barcoded 5' primer and a J-beta primer mix were used in a second PCR of roughly 6 to 11 cycles. Via MiXCR, TCRdb re-called the 5' RACE reads, giving one row per CDR3 protein. The sample lists 850,000 to 1,100,000 distinct CDR3 sequences, 30% to 40% seen once, with about 12% in the top ten. V dropped 0 bases and J dropped 6 bases, with 16 bases sitting between them. The CDR3 extends over 16 amino acids. CDR1 is LGHNA, CDR2 YNFKEQ, per germline. With respect to this clonotype: Its target is not known.

The V and J genes are TRBV4-2 and TRBJ2-3; D may be TRBD1 (5 bases). Input material: blood. The receptor's source is a man between 18 and 35 years old in good health. DNA for the CDR3: TGTGCCAGCAGCCAAGATTCCGGCAGGGCCTTGGATACGCAGTATTTT. It translates to CASSQDSGRALDTQYF.